These 20 T cell receptor beta chains originate from one sample sequenced in a study of control samples from healthy donors and cancer patients. TCRdb's table, derived via immunoSEQ multiplex PCR, lists solely in-frame clones and lacks some. The data show tens of thousands of clones, 90% seen once. The sequencing sample was made of blood. These receptors came from a woman aged 18-30 years in good health.

V gene TRBV5-1 combines with J gene TRBJ2-1; 9 nucleotides match TRBD2. With 0 bases clipped from V and 4 bases from J, the junction kept 8 bases outside the gene matches. Germline values: CDR1 SGHRS, CDR2 YFSETQ. This CDR3 is built from 17 residues. CDR3 nucleotide sequence: TGCGCCAGCAGCTTGGGATTTAGCGGGGGACGGTACAATGAGCAGTTCTTC. Its translation is CASSLGFSGGRYNEQFF.

This chain connects TRBV7-9 to TRBJ1-1, with TRBD1 as a possible D gene (5 bases). The CDR3 is 15 amino acids. The ends were cut back, 1 base at V and 1 base at J, with 10 bases in the middle. Germline V gene sequence: CDR1 SEHNR, CDR2 FQNEAQ (reference sequence). CDR3 amino acids: CASSLDWGENTEAFF. The CDR3 DNA is TGTGCCAGCAGCTTAGACTGGGGGGAGAACACTGAAGCTTTCTTT.

This clone was recorded a few times. The chain links TRBV14 to TRBJ2-3; perhaps TRBD1 as D (6 bases). The CDR3 is 17 amino acids. Germline V gene data show CDR1 as SGHDN and CDR2 as FVKESK. The V end was cut by 3 bases, the J end by 0 bases, with 16 bases between. CDR3 DNA: TGTGCCAGCAGCCAGATGACAGGACGAACTAGCACAGATACGCAGTATTTT. This encodes CASSQMTGRTSTDTQYF.

The chain recombines TRBV6-6 with TRBJ1-4; 7 nucleotides align to TRBD1. J gave up 8 bases and V 4 bases, and 10 bases lay outside the gene matches. The CDR3 runs to 15 residues. Germline CDR1 reads MNHNY; CDR2 reads SVGAGI (reference sequence). This CDR3 reads CASSFQTGIGEKLFF. In DNA form, the CDR3 reads TGTGCCAGCAGTTTCCAGACAGGGATAGGAGAAAAACTGTTTTTT.

The chain combines TRBV5-1 with TRBJ2-7; 9 bases are shared with TRBD1. Germline V gene lookup returns CDR1 SGHRS and CDR2 YFSETQ. V gave up 4 bases and J gave up 3 bases; unmatched junction bases: 11. The CDR3 is 16 amino acids. CDR3: CASSSKPGQGGYEQYF. DNA of the CDR3: TGCGCCAGCAGCAGTAAACCGGGACAGGGAGGCTACGAGCAGTACTTC. Filled out from reference TRBV5-1 and TRBJ2-7, the complete variable domain reads KAGVTQTPRYLIKTRGQQVTLSCSPISGHRSVSWYQQTPGQGLQFLFEYFSETQRNKGNFPGRFSGRQFSNSRSEMNVSTLELGDSALYLCASSSKPGQGGYEQYFGPGTRLTVT.

The V call is TRBV10-3, the J call TRBJ1-2; 8 bases are shared with TRBD1. V shed 8 bases, J shed 5 bases, and the junction held 10 bases outside the gene matches. This CDR3 spans 14 amino acids. CDR1 ENHRY and CDR2 SYGVKD come from the germline V gene. The CDR3 here is CAIGTGGVGYGYTF. The CDR3 DNA is TGTGCCATCGGAACAGGGGGAGTCGGGTATGGCTACACCTTC.

The chain recombines TRBV5-1 with TRBJ2-7; a weak D match, TRBD1 (6 bases). This CDR3 region has 14 residues. Germline V gene sequence: CDR1 SGHRS, CDR2 YFSETQ. Trimming removed 4 bases from V and 3 bases from J, with 14 bases in between. DNA of the CDR3: TGCGCCAGCAGCCTAATGACAGGTCTCTACGAGCAGTACTTC. It encodes CASSLMTGLYEQYF.

The chain combines TRBV7-3 with TRBJ1-1; 7 bases match TRBD1. The germline V gene has CDR1 SGHTA and CDR2 FQGTGA. The V and J ends lost 5 bases and 7 bases, in that order; junction bases with no gene match: 10. This CDR3 contains 14 residues. Here the CDR3 DNA reads TGTGCCAGCAGCGCACAGACAGGGAACGGTGAAGCTTTCTTT. It codes for CASSAQTGNGEAFF.

The chain employs TRBV5-1 and TRBJ2-5; D perhaps matches TRBD2 (6 bases). Trimming took 3 bases from V and 3 from J, leaving 21 bases between them. This CDR3 contains 17 residues. CDR1 SGHRS and CDR2 YFSETQ come from the germline V gene. CDR3: CASSSQSTRVSEETQYF. The CDR3 DNA sequence: TGCGCCAGCAGCTCGCAGTCGACTAGGGTTTCCGAAGAGACCCAGTACTTC.

This chain links TRBV5-6 with TRBJ2-7, with 9 bases fitting TRBD1. J was trimmed by 5 bases and V by 7 bases; bases with no gene match: 7. The germline CDR1 and CDR2 sequences are SGHDT and YYEEEE. The length of the CDR3 is 13 residues. Here the CDR3 DNA reads TGTGCCAGCGCTACAGGGGGCATCCACGAGCAGTACTTC. It encodes CASATGGIHEQYF.

The chain combines TRBV12-2 with TRBJ2-7; TRBD1 reflects the table's D call only, with no check against the DNA. TRBV12-2 is designated a pseudogene. The CDR3 runs 17 residues. The CDR3 loop reads CASRLRGVGLDFYEQYF. The CDR3 DNA reads TGTGCAAGTCGCTTAAGGGGTGTAGGGCTTGATTTCTACGAGCAGTACTTC.

V and J are TRBV9 and TRBJ2-1, with 13 positions matching TRBD2. Germline CDR1 is SGDLS and CDR2 is YYNGEE. Trimming at V came to 3 bases and at J to 10 bases, leaving 4 bases not matched to a gene. The CDR3 has 14 residues. In DNA form, the CDR3 reads TGTGCCAGCAGCGGCACTAGCGGGGGGGCGGAGCAGTTCTTC. Protein product: CASSGTSGGAEQFF.

J is TRBJ2-5 and V is TRBV7-9; D perhaps matches TRBD1 (5 bases). V lost 1 base and J lost 1, with 10 bases in between. Germline CDR1 is SEHNR and CDR2 is FQNEAQ (reference sequence). There are 15 residues in the CDR3. CDR3 amino acids: CASSLGLDSQETQYF. CDR3 nucleotides: TGTGCCAGCAGCTTAGGATTAGACAGCCAAGAGACCCAGTACTTC.

The chain uses TRBV7-9 and TRBJ2-7, with unresolved D. The CDR3 spans 13 residues. Trimming pared 3 bases from V and 5 bases from J, leaving 11 bases between. Germline CDR1 and CDR2: SEHNR and FQNEAQ (reference sequence). This CDR3 is CASSFNTVDEQYF. The CDR3 coding sequence is TGTGCCAGCAGCTTTAATACGGTCGACGAGCAGTACTTC.

The V gene is TRBV5-1, the J gene TRBJ1-2, with a possible D match to TRBD1 (6 bases). V was pared by 4 bases and J by 2 bases, with 12 bases between. The CDR3 spans 14 residues. The germline V gene has CDR1 SGHRS and CDR2 YFSETQ. CDR3 sequence reads: CASSPGTPNYGYTF. Written as DNA, the CDR3 is TGCGCCAGCAGCCCCGGGACACCCAACTATGGCTACACCTTC.

The chain combines TRBV24-1 with TRBJ2-5, with D uncertain. The CDR3 totals 15 residues. Trimming cost V 4 bases and J 3 bases, with 14 bases left between them. From germline, CDR1 is KGHDR and CDR2 SFDVKD. The CDR3 sequence is CATSDPAGAEETQYF. The CDR3 nucleotides read TGTGCCACCAGTGACCCAGCTGGCGCCGAAGAGACCCAGTACTTC.

The rearrangement uses TRBV19 and TRBJ1-2; D is ambiguous. This CDR3 region has 8 residues. From germline, CDR1 is LNHDA and CDR2 SQIVND (reference sequence). V dropped 8 bases and J dropped 7 bases, with 2 bases sitting between them. The CDR3 sequence: CASGGYTF. In DNA form, the CDR3 reads TGTGCCAGTGGTGGCTACACCTTC.

The chain carries TRBV5-1 and TRBJ2-1, with D perhaps TRBD1 or TRBD2 (5 bases each). CDR3 length: 13 amino acids. V gave up 4 bases and J gave up 9 bases, with 14 bases separating them. CDR1 is SGHRS and CDR2 is YFSETQ in the germline V gene. CDR3: CASSGDPDGEQFF. CDR3 coding DNA: TGCGCCAGCAGCGGGGACCCCGACGGTGAGCAGTTCTTC.

The chain combines TRBV12-3 or TRBV12-4 with TRBJ2-3; D unresolved. The V gene lost 8 bases and the J gene lost 4 bases, with 10 bases spanning the gap. The CDR3 is 12 residues long. CDR3 DNA: TGTGCCAGCTCGGAGTCGTCAGATACGCAGTATTTT. This gives the protein CASSESSDTQYF.

The chain uses TRBV6-6 and TRBJ1-2; 7 positions match TRBD1. Germline values: CDR1 MNHNY, CDR2 SVGAGI (reference sequence). Trimming took 5 bases from V and 2 from J; bases not matched to a gene: 5. This CDR3 is 14 amino acids long. CDR3 amino acids: CASSLSQGNYGYTF. CDR3 sequence (DNA): TGTGCCAGCAGTCTATCACAGGGGAACTATGGCTACACCTTC.